The rows below give T cell receptor beta chains drawn from one sample of a study of Graves' ophthalmopathy and Graves' hyperthyroidism. TCRdb ran MiXCR on the multiplex PCR reads and lists one entry per CDR3 protein. The sample consists of roughly 600,000 distinct CDR3 sequences, less than 45% of them appearing once. The sequencing input was peripheral blood or thyroid tissue (not recorded which). These receptors originate from an adult man with Graves' hyperthyroidism. Both conserved end residues are part of each CDR3. A D gene is named only where the DNA matches it firmly. Expanded clones are given a class, and other clones once, few, many or no size at all.

>TRBV30|-|TRBJ1-1|few
CAWSIRGNTEAFF
TGTGCCTGGAGTATACGGGGGAACACTGAAGCTTTCTTT
>TRBV5-1|-|TRBJ1-1|many
CASTDVMNTEAFF
TGCGCCAGTACGGACGTCATGAACACTGAAGCTTTCTTT
>TRBV13|TRBD1|TRBJ2-2|many
CASSTGTGAGELFF
TGTGCCAGCAGCACCGGAACAGGGGCCGGGGAGCTGTTTTTT
>TRBV7-2|-|TRBJ1-3|many
CASSNLGNTIYF
TGTGCCAGCAGCAACCTCGGAAACACCATATATTTT
>TRBV6-1|-|TRBJ2-5|-
CASRMGGGEEETQYF
TGTGCCAGCAGGATGGGGGGTGGGGAAGAGGAGACCCAGTACTTC
>TRBV10-2|-|TRBJ2-7|-
CASSDLGLYEQYF
TGCGCCAGCAGTGACCTGGGGCTGTACGAGCAGTACTTC
>TRBV10-1|-|TRBJ2-2|once
CAISEVTDTGALFF
TGTGCTATCAGTGAAGTGACAGACACCGGGGCGCTGTTTTTT
>TRBV10-3|TRBD2|TRBJ2-7|few
CAIGLAGYEQYF
TGTGCCATCGGACTAGCAGGCTACGAGCAGTACTTC
>TRBV20-1|TRBD2|TRBJ2-7|-
CSAKGILAGGDEQYF
TGCAGTGCTAAGGGGATTTTAGCGGGTGGAGATGAGCAGTACTTC
>TRBV24-1|-|TRBJ1-2|many
CATSRAGEDYGYTF
TGTGCCACCAGTCGGGCAGGGGAGGACTATGGCTACACCTTC
>TRBV12-3/TRBV12-4|-|TRBJ2-2|-
CASSPPYKNTGELLF
TGTGCCAGCTCACCACCCTACAAGAACACCGGGGAGCTGCTTTTT
>TRBV24-1|TRBD2|TRBJ2-1|few
CATSDGSGNEQFF
TGTGCCACCAGTGATGGTAGCGGGAATGAGCAGTTCTTC
>TRBV14|TRBD2|TRBJ2-1|few
CASSQVRGGRNEQFF
TGTGCCAGCAGCCAAGTACGGGGGGGCCGTAATGAGCAGTTCTTC
>TRBV9|-|TRBJ2-3|-
CASSLTGTPLGDTQYF
TGTGCCAGCAGCCTTACCGGGACCCCTCTCGGAGATACGCAGTATTTT
>TRBV29-1|TRBD1|TRBJ1-6|-
CSGTMTGRNSPLHF
TGCAGCGGGACAATGACAGGGCGGAACTCACCCCTCCACTTT
>TRBV5-6|-|TRBJ2-7|few
CASSLDPGTYEQYF
TGTGCCAGCAGCTTGGATCCGGGGACCTACGAGCAGTACTTC
>TRBV29-1|-|TRBJ1-2|-
CSVVPGGYTF
TGCAGCGTTGTTCCCGGGGGCTACACCTTC
>TRBV14|-|TRBJ2-5|many
CASSQDYAVQETQYF
TGTGCCAGCAGCCAAGATTACGCAGTTCAAGAGACCCAGTACTTC
>TRBV12-3/TRBV12-4|-|TRBJ2-2|many
CASSTQGAPSGELFF
TGTGCCAGCAGTACGCAGGGAGCCCCTTCCGGGGAGCTGTTTTTT
>TRBV25-1|-|TRBJ1-4|many
CASMPGVNEKLFF
TGTGCCAGCATGCCAGGTGTTAATGAAAAACTGTTTTTT
>TRBV10-3|-|TRBJ1-4|many
CAISDSDFEQLFF
TGTGCCATCAGTGACTCCGACTTTGAGCAACTGTTTTTT
>TRBV15|-|TRBJ2-7|few
CATSRDRGVAQYF
TGTGCCACCAGCAGAGATAGAGGGGTTGCCCAGTACTTC
>TRBV6-6|TRBD1|TRBJ2-5|-
CASNRQGETQYF
TGTGCCAGCAACCGACAGGGTGAGACCCAGTACTTC
>TRBV5-1|-|TRBJ2-7|-
CASSMTWGYEQYF
TGCGCCAGCAGCATGACCTGGGGTTACGAGCAGTACTTC
>TRBV10-3|-|TRBJ1-2|many
CAIAASNYGYTF
TGTGCCATCGCCGCAAGTAACTATGGCTACACCTTC
>TRBV5-8|-|TRBJ1-4|-
CASDKGGAQEKLFF
TGTGCCAGCGATAAGGGGGGGGCGCAGGAAAAACTGTTTTTT
>TRBV7-9|-|TRBJ1-4|-
CVSSPGAATNEKLFF
TGTGTCAGCAGCCCCGGGGCAGCAACTAATGAAAAACTGTTTTTT
>TRBV7-9|TRBD1|TRBJ2-5|many
CASSAGQGGRETQYF
TGTGCCAGCAGCGCCGGACAGGGAGGACGGGAGACCCAGTACTTC
>TRBV5-6|-|TRBJ2-5|many
CASSLPQGSADQETQYF
TGTGCCAGCAGCTTGCCTCAGGGAAGTGCCGACCAAGAGACCCAGTACTTC
>TRBV2|-|TRBJ1-1|few
CASSDGGMRTEAFF
TGTGCCAGCAGTGATGGGGGCATGAGGACTGAAGCTTTCTTT
>TRBV20-1|-|TRBJ1-4|-
CSASGQLNEKLFF
TGCAGTGCTTCCGGACAGCTTAATGAAAAACTGTTTTTT
>TRBV7-9|TRBD1|TRBJ1-2|-
CASSLVDLGQGIYGYTF
TGTGCCAGCAGCTTAGTAGATCTCGGACAGGGGATCTATGGCTACACCTTC
>TRBV2|-|TRBJ1-1|many
CASSERGTAEAFF
TGTGCCAGCAGTGAACGTGGGACGGCTGAAGCTTTCTTT
>TRBV6-1|-|TRBJ1-1|many
CASRVYFDTEAFF
TGTGCCAGCAGGGTCTATTTTGACACTGAAGCTTTCTTT
>TRBV20-1|TRBD1|TRBJ1-2|-
CSAAPIPGQGADDFF
TGCAGTGCCGCTCCTATCCCGGGACAGGGGGCCGATGACTTCTTC
>TRBV29-1|-|TRBJ2-7|few
CSSRRGYEQYF
TGCAGCTCACGTAGGGGCTACGAGCAGTACTTC
>TRBV11-2|-|TRBJ2-5|many
CASSSTAHKQTQYF
TGTGCCAGCAGCTCGACAGCTCACAAACAGACCCAGTACTTC
>TRBV7-8|-|TRBJ1-4|many
CASSLAGTFNEKLFF
TGTGCCAGCAGCTTAGCGGGGACTTTTAATGAAAAACTGTTTTTT
>TRBV7-9|TRBD2|TRBJ2-2|-
CASSSQGTRSTGELFF
TGTGCCAGCAGCTCTCAAGGGACTAGGAGCACCGGGGAGCTGTTTTTT